A selection of T cell receptor beta chains follows, all from one sample in a study of shared clonotypes between healthy human individuals. TCRdb keeps only in-frame clones here, not all; method: immunoSEQ multiplex PCR. The sample has about 1,800,000 clones, 85% to 95% seen once; the top ten hold roughly 1%. The sample consisted of naive CD8+ T cells sorted from blood. The receptor source for this set is a young man in good health. Both conserved end residues are part of each CDR3. D genes are given only for firm matches. Expanded clones are given a class, and other clones once, few, many or no size at all.

clone_size,d_call,j_call,v_call,cdr3_aa,cdr3_nt
.,TRBD1,TRBJ2-1,TRBV7-9,CASTGTGNRNEQFF,TGTGCCAGCACCGGGACAGGGAATCGAAATGAGCAGTTCTTC
few,.,TRBJ1-2,TRBV5-6,CASSPLESYGYTF,TGTGCCAGCAGCCCTCTTGAGAGCTATGGCTACACCTTC
.,.,TRBJ2-1,TRBV25-1,CASSPGTAYNEQFF,TGTGCCAGCAGTCCGGGGACGGCCTACAATGAGCAGTTCTTC
.,.,TRBJ2-1,TRBV4-1,CASSPRGAVNYNEQFF,TGCGCCAGCAGCCCACGGGGGGCCGTTAACTACAATGAGCAGTTCTTC
once,.,TRBJ2-2,TRBV27,CASSLWPENTGELFF,TGTGCCAGCAGTTTATGGCCAGAGAACACCGGGGAGCTGTTTTTT
.,.,TRBJ1-1,TRBV5-5,CASTQGMNTEAFF,TGTGCCAGCACCCAGGGGATGAACACTGAAGCTTTCTTT
.,.,TRBJ1-1,TRBV9,CASSVGGGWDTEAFF,TGTGCCAGCAGCGTAGGCGGGGGGTGGGACACTGAAGCTTTCTTT
.,.,TRBJ2-7,TRBV6-5,CASSYVAASSYEQYF,TGTGCCAGCAGTTACGTGGCGGCTAGCTCCTACGAGCAGTACTTC
.,.,TRBJ1-3,TRBV7-6,CASRKDLSLGNTIYF,TGTGCCAGCAGAAAGGATCTCTCCCTGGGAAACACCATATATTTT
.,.,TRBJ1-3,TRBV28,CASSFGGNTIYF,TGTGCCAGCAGTTTCGGAGGAAACACCATATATTTT
.,.,TRBJ2-5,TRBV10-1,CASSVRGGAGETQYF,TGCGCCAGCAGTGTTAGAGGCGGGGCAGGAGAGACCCAGTACTTC
.,TRBD2,TRBJ2-2,TRBV4-1,CASSQVSGRASGELFF,TGCGCCAGCAGCCAAGTGAGCGGGAGGGCCTCCGGGGAGCTGTTTTTT
.,TRBD1,TRBJ2-7,TRBV27,CASSNIPGQGMGEQYF,TGTGCCAGCAGTAATATACCGGGACAGGGGATGGGTGAGCAGTACTTC
.,.,TRBJ2-4,TRBV27,CASSSNGKNIQYF,TGTGCCAGCAGTTCCAACGGAAAAAACATTCAGTACTTC
.,.,TRBJ2-1,TRBV6-1,CASSEVGGLIPEQFF,TGTGCCAGCAGTGAAGTCGGGGGCTTGATCCCTGAGCAGTTCTTC
.,.,TRBJ2-3,TRBV4-1,CASSQGAGTDTQYF,TGCGCCAGCAGCCAGGGGGCTGGCACAGATACGCAGTATTTT
.,.,TRBJ1-1,TRBV11-2,CASSLDFRDMNTEAFF,TGTGCCAGCAGCTTAGACTTCCGGGATATGAACACTGAAGCTTTCTTT
.,TRBD1,TRBJ2-7,TRBV28,CASSLGRQGPPYEQYF,TGTGCCAGCAGTTTAGGGAGACAGGGGCCGCCCTACGAGCAGTACTTC
.,TRBD1,TRBJ1-5,TRBV7-9,CASSPGLGQSNQPQHF,TGTGCCAGCAGCCCGGGGTTGGGACAGAGCAATCAGCCCCAGCATTTT
.,TRBD2,TRBJ2-3,TRBV10-3,CAISEPHGEGGMTDTQYF,TGTGCCATCAGTGAGCCGCACGGGGAGGGAGGGATGACAGATACGCAGTATTTT
.,.,TRBJ2-3,TRBV4-1,CASSPLEVGTDTQYF,TGCGCCAGCAGCCCCCTGGAGGTAGGCACAGATACGCAGTATTTT
.,.,TRBJ1-4,TRBV4-3,CASSQDSEESEKLFF,TGCGCCAGCAGCCAAGACAGTGAAGAGAGTGAAAAACTGTTTTTT
.,.,TRBJ1-2,TRBV29-1,CSVLDGDYGYTF,TGCAGCGTTCTGGACGGGGACTATGGCTACACCTTC
few,.,TRBJ1-2,TRBV30,CAWSVLGQLGYGYTF,TGTGCCTGGAGTGTATTAGGGCAGCTGGGCTATGGCTACACCTTC
.,.,TRBJ1-1,TRBV27,CASSSTTGLPGAEAFF,TGTGCCAGCAGTTCCACCACAGGACTCCCCGGGGCTGAAGCTTTCTTT
.,TRBD1,TRBJ1-2,TRBV19,CASGDSNYGYTF,TGTGCCAGTGGGGACAGTAACTATGGCTACACCTTC
.,.,TRBJ2-1,TRBV7-8,CASVSGVGTYNEQFF,TGTGCCAGCGTCTCCGGCGTTGGGACCTACAATGAGCAGTTCTTC
.,.,TRBJ2-7,TRBV4-3,CASSQGAPGSYYEQYF,TGCGCCAGCAGCCAAGGGGCCCCGGGGTCCTACTACGAGCAGTACTTC
.,TRBD1,TRBJ1-4,TRBV5-1,CASSPMTGGFVKLFF,TGCGCCAGCAGCCCTATGACAGGGGGCTTCGTAAAACTGTTTTTT
.,TRBD1,TRBJ2-7,TRBV5-5,CASSLGQGSYEQYF,TGTGCCAGCAGCCTAGGACAGGGATCCTACGAGCAGTACTTC
.,.,TRBJ2-7,TRBV27,CASRFTGWGEQYF,TGTGCCAGTAGATTCACGGGGTGGGGGGAGCAGTACTTC